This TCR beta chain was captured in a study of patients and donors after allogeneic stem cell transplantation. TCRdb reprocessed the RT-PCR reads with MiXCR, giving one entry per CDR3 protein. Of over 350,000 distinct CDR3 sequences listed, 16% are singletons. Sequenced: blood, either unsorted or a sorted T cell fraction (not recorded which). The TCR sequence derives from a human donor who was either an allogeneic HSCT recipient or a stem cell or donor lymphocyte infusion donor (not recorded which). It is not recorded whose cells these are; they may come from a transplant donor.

The CDR3 DNA reads TGCAGCGTTGAGTACAGGGTGGCTAGCAGTGGCTACACCTTC. Amino acid sequence: CSVEYRVASSGYTF. This chain links TRBV29-1 with TRBJ1-2; maybe TRBD1 (6 bases). Germline loops: CDR1 SQVTM, CDR2 ANQGSEA. V lost 3 bases, J lost 7 bases, and 18 bases lay in between. This CDR3 contains 14 residues.